One and the same sample provided the 28 T cell receptor beta chains below, sequenced in a study of technical replicates of blood from a few donors. Libraries were prepared by immunoSEQ multiplex PCR; TCRdb keeps only in-frame clonotypes and omits some of them. The repertoire holds tens of thousands of clones, with 85% to 95% as singletons. Specimen: T cells isolated from PBMCs. These receptors originate from a human donor in good health.

This clone showed up just a few times. The rearrangement uses TRBV5-1 and TRBJ1-1, with 8 bases matching TRBD1. Germline V gives CDR1 SGHRS, CDR2 YFSETQ. J gave up 6 bases and V 0 bases, and 10 bases lay outside the gene matches. CDR3 length: 16 residues. The CDR3 loop reads CASSLVGRMTGAEAFF. CDR3 DNA: TGCGCCAGCAGCTTGGTCGGAAGAATGACAGGGGCTGAAGCTTTCTTT.

The chain has TRBV14 and TRBJ2-4; unclear D gene. Germline V gene lookup returns CDR1 SGHDN and CDR2 FVKESK. V was trimmed by 1 base and J by 0 bases, leaving 19 bases between them. This CDR3 contains 19 residues. The CDR3 nucleotides read TGTGCCAGCAGCCAAGCCCGCCGGGTGGCCGGCTTAGCCAAAAACATTCAGTACTTC. It yields the protein CASSQARRVAGLAKNIQYF.

The genes are TRBV7-8 and TRBJ1-6; no firm D call. The CDR3 has 18 residues. V was shortened by 1 base and J by 0 bases, with 13 bases between the two germline ends. CDR1 is SGHVS and CDR2 is FQNEAQ in the germline V gene. The CDR3 is CASSLGRTGSSYNSPLHF. CDR3 DNA sequence: TGTGCCAGCAGCTTAGGAAGAACTGGGAGCTCCTATAATTCACCCCTCCACTTT.

This chain uses TRBV19 with TRBJ1-1; D may be TRBD1 (6 bases). V lost 9 bases to trimming and J lost 3 bases, with 14 bases between them. Germline CDR1 reads LNHDA; CDR2 reads SQIVND (reference sequence). This CDR3 has 13 residues. For the CDR3, the DNA is TGTGCCAGCTGGGGTGAGGGGGACACTGAAGCTTTCTTT. Its protein product is CASWGEGDTEAFF.

This chain connects TRBV11-3 to TRBJ2-1; TRBD1 aligns across 10 bases. The germline V gene encodes CDR1 SGHNT and CDR2 YENEEA. The CDR3 has 15 amino acids. The trim removed 9 bases at V and 12 bases at J, leaving 17 bases unmatched. The DNA of the CDR3 is TGTGCCAGTTCACTCCGGGACAGGGGATATCAAGGGCAGTTCTTC. It encodes CASSLRDRGYQGQFF.

V and J are TRBV7-9 and TRBJ1-4; possibly TRBD1 for D (6 bases). The CDR3 spans 16 residues. Germline values: CDR1 SEHNR, CDR2 FQNEAQ (reference sequence). The V gene lost 5 bases and the J gene lost 4 bases, with 17 bases spanning the gap. The CDR3 coding sequence is TGTGCCAGCAGCCTAGGGGACCGGACAGTTAATGAAAAACTGTTTTTT. Translated: CASSLGDRTVNEKLFF.

The chain carries TRBV5-4 and TRBJ2-1, with TRBD1 matching 7 bases. V trimming: 4 bases; J trimming: 1 base; junction bases outside the gene matches: 8. CDR3 length: 16 residues. From germline, CDR1 is SGHNT and CDR2 YYREEE (reference sequence). This CDR3 reads CASSDLATGSYNEQFF. In DNA, the CDR3 is TGTGCCAGCAGCGATCTCGCGACAGGGTCCTACAATGAGCAGTTCTTC.

This clone appeared a single time. The CDR3 sequence is CASSLGTGVYEQYF. DNA of the CDR3: TGTGCCAGCAGTTTAGGGACAGGGGTCTACGAGCAGTACTTC. The chain carries TRBV6-5 and TRBJ2-7; TRBD1 matches 10 bases. Germline CDR1 reads MNHEY; CDR2 reads SVGAGI. V dropped 4 bases and J dropped 3; count of bases not matched to a gene: 3. This CDR3 comprises 14 residues.

The chain uses TRBV28 and TRBJ1-4, with D perhaps matching TRBD1 (6 bases). This CDR3 region has 18 residues. CDR1 is MDHEN and CDR2 is SYDVKM in the germline V gene. Trimming shortened V by 3 bases and J by 8 bases, and 25 bases separated the two germline ends. DNA of the CDR3: TGTGCCAGCAGTTTTGCATGGGATAACAGGGAACCGCGGGAAAAACTGTTTTTT. Encoded protein: CASSFAWDNREPREKLFF.

The chain carries TRBV4-1 and TRBJ2-2, with 11 bases aligning to TRBD2. The CDR3 runs to 19 residues. CDR1 MGHRA and CDR2 YSYEKL come from the germline V gene. J lost 0 bases, V lost 4 bases, and 10 bases had no gene match. The CDR3 sequence is CASSLLTSGTLTNTGELFF. The CDR3 DNA follows: TGCGCCAGCAGCCTGTTGACTAGCGGGACGTTGACGAACACCGGGGAGCTGTTTTTT.

This clone is a singleton in its sample. The chain is built from TRBV6-1 and TRBJ2-2, with D unresolved. The CDR3 loop spans 13 amino acids. Germline V gene sequence: CDR1 MNHNS, CDR2 SASEGT. V was trimmed by 1 base and J by 9 bases, leaving 9 bases between them. This chain's CDR3 is CASSEGTARELFF. CDR3 coding DNA: TGTGCCAGCAGTGAAGGCACAGCCCGGGAGCTGTTTTTT.

The rearrangement uses TRBV29-1 and TRBJ2-3; 8 nucleotides line up with TRBD1. The junction had 8 bases not matched to a gene; V was cut back by 4 bases and J by 2 bases. This CDR3 comprises 15 residues. CDR1 SQVTM and CDR2 ANQGSEA come from the germline V gene. The DNA for the CDR3 is TGCAGCGTTGCTTTAGGACAGGGATTCACAGATACGCAGTATTTT. Translation gives CSVALGQGFTDTQYF.

V gene TRBV2 combines with J gene TRBJ2-2, with 8 bases that match TRBD1. V was pared by 6 bases and J by 7 bases, with 4 bases of the junction left unmatched. In germline, CDR1 is SNHLY, CDR2 FYNNEI. CDR3 size: 13 residues. The DNA for the CDR3 is TGTGCCAGCAGGCTACAGGGGGTCGGGGAGCTGTTTTTT. Protein product: CASRLQGVGELFF.

V gene TRBV9 combines with J gene TRBJ2-3; 9 nucleotides agree with TRBD1. Germline V gives CDR1 SGDLS, CDR2 YYNGEE. The CDR3 totals 16 residues. The ends lost 6 bases at V and 2 bases at J; junction bases unmatched: 10. CDR3 amino acids: CASTLGGQGLTDTQYF. The CDR3 region has the DNA TGTGCCAGCACCCTAGGGGGACAGGGCCTCACAGATACGCAGTATTTT.

J is TRBJ1-2 and V is TRBV29-1; no clear D. The CDR3 is 12 residues long. Trimming removed 1 base at V and 4 bases at J, with 7 bases between. Germline CDR1 and CDR2: SQVTM and ANQGSEA. Written as DNA, the CDR3 is TGCAGCGTTGAAGGGGAGTTCTATGGCTACACCTTC. This translates into CSVEGEFYGYTF.

The V and J genes are TRBV5-1 and TRBJ2-2; D ambiguous. This CDR3 is 14 amino acids long. Germline assignment: CDR1 SGHRS and CDR2 YFSETQ. V lost 2 bases and J lost 4, with 9 bases in between. CDR3 in DNA: TGCGCCAGCAGCTTTGGGCTTATCACCGGGGAGCTGTTTTTT. Residues: CASSFGLITGELFF.

The chain has TRBV5-4 and TRBJ2-5, with D maybe TRBD1 (6 bases). Germline V CDR1 and CDR2: SGHNT, YYREEE (reference sequence). Trimming pared 4 bases from V and 2 bases from J, leaving 9 bases between. This CDR3 is built from 13 residues. CDR3 amino acids: CASSPGTQETQYF. For the CDR3, the DNA is TGTGCCAGCAGCCCGGGGACACAAGAGACCCAGTACTTC.

There are a few counts of this clone. This sequence joins TRBV4-1 and TRBJ1-1; 7 nucleotides line up with TRBD1. Trimming at V came to 4 bases and at J to 11 bases, leaving 7 bases not matched to a gene. The CDR3 loop spans 12 amino acids. From germline, CDR1 is MGHRA and CDR2 YSYEKL. In DNA, the CDR3 is TGCGCCAGCAGCCTGCAGACAGGGATGGCTTTCTTT. This translates into CASSLQTGMAFF.

The chain links TRBV7-2 to TRBJ1-2; D is unclear. The CDR3 is 14 residues long. The germline V gene has CDR1 SGHTA and CDR2 FQGNSA. V lost 6 bases and J lost 4, with 15 bases in between. The CDR3 loop reads CASSSAGAFYGYTF. The CDR3 DNA follows: TGTGCCAGCAGTTCCGCGGGAGCGTTCTATGGCTACACCTTC.

The gene calls are TRBV21-1 and TRBJ1-5; no check of the table's D call, TRBD1, against the DNA was made. TRBV21-1 is a pseudogene locus. This CDR3 contains 16 residues. CDR3 amino acids: CASSTLTGPTRQPQHF. The CDR3 DNA is TGTGCCAGCAGCACCCTGACAGGCCCGACCCGGCAGCCCCAGCATTTT.

The chain combines TRBV5-1 with TRBJ2-7; 11 nucleotides agree with TRBD1. The CDR3 contains 15 residues. J gave up 4 bases and V 2 bases, and 5 bases lay outside the gene matches. Germline V gene data show CDR1 as SGHRS and CDR2 as YFSETQ. The CDR3, as DNA: TGCGCCAGCAGCTTCGGGACAGGGGGTGTTTACGAGCAGTACTTC. This sequence encodes CASSFGTGGVYEQYF.

This chain connects TRBV4-1 to TRBJ1-5; D is ambiguous. Germline V gene lookup returns CDR1 MGHRA and CDR2 YSYEKL. Trimming stripped 1 base from V and 3 bases from J, with 10 bases between. The CDR3 contains 15 residues. CDR3 bases: TGCGCCAGCAGCCAAGTGGGCAGTAACAATCAGCCCCAGCATTTT. It translates to CASSQVGSNNQPQHF.

This clone was recorded only once. The gene calls are TRBV2 and TRBJ2-7; D remains ambiguous. The CDR3 is 14 residues long. CDR1 and CDR2 from the germline V gene are SNHLY and FYNNEI. Trimming took 2 bases from V and 1 from J, leaving 9 bases between them. This chain's CDR3 is CASSEQNHSYEQYF. CDR3 in DNA: TGTGCCAGCAGTGAACAGAACCATTCCTACGAGCAGTACTTC.

The gene calls are TRBV27 and TRBJ1-1, with D uncertain. The germline V gene encodes CDR1 MNHEY and CDR2 SMNVEV (reference sequence). CDR3 length equals 15 residues. Trimming pared 0 bases from V and 6 bases from J, leaving 14 bases between. For the CDR3, the DNA is TGTGCCAGCAGTTTATCCGTTGGGGTCGGGGCTGAAGCTTTCTTT. Its translation: CASSLSVGVGAEAFF.

The chain recombines TRBV30 with TRBJ2-1, with D unclear. The CDR3 consists of 16 residues. V lost 0 bases and J lost 0, with 12 bases in between. In germline, CDR1 is GTSNPN, CDR2 SVGIG (reference sequence). CDR3 in amino acids: CAWSVSAVSSYNEQFF. CDR3 coding DNA: TGTGCCTGGAGTGTATCCGCGGTAAGCTCCTACAATGAGCAGTTCTTC.

The chain has TRBV7-6 and TRBJ1-4; 7 nucleotides match TRBD1. Germline V gives CDR1 SGHVS, CDR2 FNYEAQ. The length of the CDR3 is 14 residues. V shed 2 bases and J 11 bases; nucleotides not matched to a gene: 8. The CDR3 loop is CASSLSTGKEKLFF. In DNA, the CDR3 is TGTGCCAGCAGCTTATCGACAGGGAAGGAGAAACTGTTTTTT.

The rearrangement joins TRBV2 to TRBJ2-3; the match to TRBD2 covers 7 bases. This CDR3 has 17 residues. Germline CDR1 reads SNHLY; CDR2 reads FYNNEI. J lost 2 bases, V lost 4 bases, and 12 bases had no gene match. CDR3 sequence (DNA): TGTGCCAGCAGTGGAGAGCTGGGCGGGAGTATCACAGATACGCAGTATTTT. Its protein product is CASSGELGGSITDTQYF.

The V gene is TRBV29-1, the J gene TRBJ2-1; 10 bases align to TRBD2. V lost 7 bases and J lost 4; bases outside the gene matches: 13. Per germline, CDR1 SQVTM and CDR2 ANQGSEA. This CDR3 is 16 amino acids long. CDR3 DNA: TGCAGCGCACCCAGCGGGAGGGCGTCTGGTTACAATGAGCAGTTCTTC. Translating gives CSAPSGRASGYNEQFF.